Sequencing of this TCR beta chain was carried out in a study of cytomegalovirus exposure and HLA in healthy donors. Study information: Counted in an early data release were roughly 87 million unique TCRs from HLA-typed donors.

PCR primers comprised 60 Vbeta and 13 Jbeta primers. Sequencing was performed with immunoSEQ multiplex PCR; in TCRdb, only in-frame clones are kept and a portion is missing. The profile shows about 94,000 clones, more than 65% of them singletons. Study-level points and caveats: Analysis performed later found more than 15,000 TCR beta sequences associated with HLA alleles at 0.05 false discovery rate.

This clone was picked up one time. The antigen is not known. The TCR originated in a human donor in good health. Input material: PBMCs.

This CDR3 is CATARGGLAGELFF. The CDR3 nucleotides are TGTGCCACCGCGCGCGGGGGGTTGGCCGGGGAGCTGTTTTTT. V and J are TRBV5-4 and TRBJ2-2, with TRBD2 matching over 8 bases. Germline values: CDR1 SGHNT, CDR2 YYREEE (reference sequence). J gave up 6 bases and V 9 bases, and 10 bases lay outside the gene matches. This CDR3 is built from 14 residues.